The 2 T cell receptor beta chains below all came from one sample that was sequenced in a study of T cell changes during pregnancy in multiple sclerosis. Generated by immunoSEQ multiplex PCR, the TCRdb table keeps only in-frame clones and is missing some. The sample includes tens of thousands of clones, approximately 86% of them seen just once. Here the sequenced sample was peripheral blood, taken in the first trimester of pregnancy. Receptors originate from a female donor with multiple sclerosis, enrolled in a pregnancy study.

The chain couples TRBV4-3 to TRBJ2-5, with 10 nucleotides matching TRBD1. CDR3 length: 16 residues. The V gene's germline CDR1 is LGHNA and CDR2 YSLEER. V lost 4 bases to trimming and J lost 1 base; unmatched junction nucleotides: 6. The CDR3 coding sequence is TGCGCCAGCAGCCCAAACGACAGGGGGCGCCAAGAGACCCAGTACTTC. Amino acids: CASSPNDRGRQETQYF.

The sample holds one count of this clone. V usage is TRBV9 and J usage is TRBJ1-1, with a tentative D call TRBD1 (5 bases). CDR3 size: 15 residues. CDR1 is SGDLS and CDR2 is YYNGEE in the germline V gene. V was shortened by 0 bases and J by 1 base, with 10 bases between the two germline ends. CDR3 in amino acids: CASSVGGVGNTEAFF. The CDR3 DNA sequence: TGTGCCAGCAGCGTAGGGGGGGTAGGGAACACTGAAGCTTTCTTT.